One sample yielded the 28 T cell receptor beta chains listed below, sequenced in a study of T-cell reconstitution after alpha-beta-depleted transplantation in children. Preparation of the TCRbeta library used unique molecular identifiers. MiXCR was run by TCRdb on the PCR reads, yielding one entry per CDR3 protein. The sample consists of 450,000 to 550,000 distinct CDR3 sequences, roughly 10% of them appearing once. The specimen comprised PBMCs, mostly from graft donor cells, sampled 180 days after TCRalphabeta/CD19-depleted stem cell transplant. All receptors come from a female patient aged 2-10 years who had a stem cell transplant for aplastic anemia, so the T cells may come from the graft donor.

V usage is TRBV11-1 and J usage is TRBJ1-2, with 8 nucleotides matching TRBD1. This CDR3 has 18 amino acids. The V and J ends lost 7 bases and 2 bases, in that order; junction bases with no gene match: 18. Germline V gives CDR1 SGHAT, CDR2 FQDESV (reference sequence). CDR3 protein: CASTNRRAGGARNYGYTF. CDR3 DNA: TGTGCCAGCACCAACCGGAGGGCAGGGGGCGCGCGCAACTATGGCTACACCTTC. Looking up the rest from reference TRBV11-1 and TRBJ1-2 gives the full variable domain: EAEVAQSPRYKITEKSQAVAFWCDPISGHATLYWYRQILGQGPELLVQFQDESVVDDSQLPKDRFSAERLKGVDSTLKIQPAELGDSAMYLCASTNRRAGGARNYGYTFGSGTRLTVV.

The table lists this clonotype with a few counts. This sequence joins TRBV20-1 and TRBJ2-2; TRBD2 matches at 10 bases. This CDR3 comprises 14 residues. Germline trimming cut 2 bases from V and 5 bases from J; bases unmatched to any gene: 2. Germline V gene data show CDR1 as DFQATT and CDR2 as SNEGSKA (reference sequence). The CDR3: CSARKTSGTGELFF. CDR3 sequence (DNA): TGCAGTGCTAGAAAGACTAGCGGGACCGGGGAGCTGTTTTTT.

This clonotype turned up a few times. V gene TRBV4-3 combines with J gene TRBJ1-2; tentative D call: TRBD1 (6 bases). Germline lookup yields CDR1 LGHNA and CDR2 YSLEER. The CDR3 length is 15 residues. V shed 1 base and J shed 7 bases, with 16 bases lying between them. The CDR3 here is CASSQGYRVRFGYTF. As DNA, the CDR3 is TGCGCCAGCAGCCAAGGGTACAGGGTCCGGTTTGGCTACACCTTC.

This clonotype was counted only a few times. This chain joins TRBV9 and TRBJ2-1, with a weak D call TRBD2 (6 bases). V shed 4 bases and J shed 2 bases, with 16 bases lying between them. There are 16 residues in the CDR3. Germline CDR1 reads SGDLS; CDR2 reads YYNGEE. The CDR3 here is CASSTEGLSTYNEQFF. The CDR3 DNA reads as TGTGCCAGCAGCACGGAGGGGTTGTCCACCTACAATGAGCAGTTCTTC.

At least ten counts were recorded for this clonotype. The junction does not match germline at one end; this may be a read error. CDR3 sequence: CASSPGLAVTDTQYF. The CDR3 DNA is TGTGCCAGCTCACCTGGACTAGCGGTCACAGATACGCAGTATTTT. The chain is built from TRBV5-1 and TRBJ2-3; 10 bases fit TRBD2. The germline V gene has CDR1 SGHRS and CDR2 YFSETQ. The CDR3 runs to 15 residues.

This clonotype has more than one count but fewer than ten. This sequence joins TRBV7-9 and TRBJ1-5, with unresolved D. Trimming shortened V by 4 bases and J by 5 bases, and 12 bases separated the two germline ends. The CDR3 sequence is 14 residues long. The germline V gene has CDR1 SEHNR and CDR2 FQNEAQ (reference sequence). Here the CDR3 reads CASSSVHEDQPQHF. DNA for the CDR3: TGTGCCAGCAGCTCGGTCCATGAGGATCAGCCCCAGCATTTT.

The chain employs TRBV5-1 and TRBJ2-5; no reliable D call. V lost 2 bases to trimming and J lost 2 bases, with 16 bases between them. This CDR3 is 16 amino acids long. Germline V CDR1 and CDR2: SGHRS, YFSETQ. This chain's CDR3 is CASSFLAIQVQETQYF. The CDR3 region has the DNA TGCGCCAGCAGCTTTCTCGCTATTCAAGTACAAGAGACCCAGTACTTC.

The sample holds a few counts of this clonotype. The chain uses TRBV6-2 or TRBV6-3 and TRBJ1-5; D gene unclear. Trimming pared 2 bases from V and 0 bases from J, leaving 29 bases between. Germline assignment: CDR1 MNHEY and CDR2 SVGEGT. The CDR3 extends over 22 amino acids. The CDR3: CASSYPEGEGNRSPDSNQPQHF. CDR3 bases: TGTGCCAGCAGTTACCCAGAGGGAGAAGGGAATAGATCCCCGGATAGCAATCAGCCCCAGCATTTT.

This rearrangement joins TRBV10-3 to TRBJ1-2; possible D gene TRBD1, 5 bases. CDR1 and CDR2 (germline): ENHRY, SYGVKD. The CDR3 runs to 16 residues. V was clipped by 0 bases and J by 0 bases, with 11 bases between them. The CDR3 DNA follows: TGTGCCATCAGTGAGTCAGGAACAGGCGCTAACTATGGCTACACCTTC. Its protein is CAISESGTGANYGYTF.

The V and J genes are TRBV7-2 and TRBJ2-7, with a weak D call TRBD1 (6 bases). Trimming cost V 1 base and J 1 base, with 14 bases left between them. The CDR3 runs to 16 residues. Looked up from germline, CDR1 is SGHTA and CDR2 is FQGNSA. The CDR3 DNA reads TGTGCCAGCAGCTTAGATAGCACAGGGCGATCCTACGAGCAGTACTTC. It yields the protein CASSLDSTGRSYEQYF.

This clonotype has more than one count but fewer than ten. V gene TRBV29-1 combines with J gene TRBJ1-2, with no clear D. V shed 4 bases and J shed 1 base, with 7 bases lying between them. Per the germline V gene, CDR1 is SQVTM and CDR2 is ANQGSEA. The CDR3 is 12 amino acids. In DNA form, the CDR3 reads TGCAGCGTTGCCCCGGGTAACTATGGCTACACCTTC. The encoded protein is CSVAPGNYGYTF.

The chain recombines TRBV7-2 with TRBJ1-2; D gene uncertain. Germline V gene sequence: CDR1 SGHTA, CDR2 FQGNSA. Trimming stripped 5 bases from V and 8 bases from J, with 12 bases between. This CDR3 contains 12 residues. CDR3 protein: CASSPNVGGYTF. CDR3 in DNA: TGTGCCAGCAGCCCCAATGTAGGAGGCTACACCTTC.

This clonotype was detected a few times. The V and J genes are TRBV7-6 and TRBJ2-2, with D possibly TRBD1 on 6 matching bases. Between the trimmed V and J ends, which lost 2 bases and 6 bases, there was a span of 16 bases. The CDR3 length is 16 residues. Germline values: CDR1 SGHVS, CDR2 FNYEAQ. CDR3 nucleotides: TGTGCCAGCAGCTTATCCCCAAACAGGGCGGCCGGGGAGCTGTTTTTT. Translation gives CASSLSPNRAAGELFF.

This clonotype has only one observation. The CDR3 coding sequence is TGTGCCAGCTCACCATCTCGAGCGGGAGGTTTCGTGGGCGGGGCCAACGTCCTGACTTTC. Its protein is CASSPSRAGGFVGGANVLTF. The chain is built from TRBV18 and TRBJ2-6, with TRBD2 identical over 9 bases. Trimming removed 2 bases from V and 4 bases from J; junction bases left unmatched: 15. CDR3 length equals 20 residues. Germline V gives CDR1 KGHSH, CDR2 LQKENI. Using reference TRBV18 and TRBJ2-6 for the parts outside the CDR3, the full variable domain is NAGVMQNPRHLVRRRGQEARLRCSPMKGHSHVYWYRQLPEEGLKFMVYLQKENIIDESGMPKERFSAEFPKEGPSILRIQQVVRGDSAAYFCASSPSRAGGFVGGANVLTFGAGSRLTVL.

The V and J genes are TRBV12-3 or TRBV12-4 and TRBJ2-1; 8 nucleotides agree with TRBD2. The CDR3 contains 17 residues. V lost 4 bases to trimming and J lost 3 bases; unmatched junction nucleotides: 11. The CDR3 bases are TGTGCCAGCAGTTGGCGGGAGGAGGAATGGTTCTACAATGAGCAGTTCTTC. The encoded protein is CASSWREEEWFYNEQFF.

Of note for this clonotype: At one end the junction does not follow the germline gene, possibly because of a read error. V usage is TRBV28 and J usage is TRBJ2-1, with 13 bases aligning to TRBD2. The CDR3 spans 12 residues. Germline V gene data show CDR1 as MDHEN and CDR2 as SYDVKM. Written as DNA, the CDR3 is TGTGCCAGCAGTTTAGGGACTAGCGGGAAGGTCTTC. It yields the protein CASSLGTSGKVF.

This sequence joins TRBV20-1 and TRBJ1-1; a possible D gene is TRBD1 (5 bases). The V end was cut by 6 bases, the J end by 6 bases, with 17 bases between. This CDR3 region has 13 residues. The germline V gene encodes CDR1 DFQATT and CDR2 SNEGSKA (reference sequence). As DNA, the CDR3 is TGCAGTGCGGGAGGGGCAGGGAGGGCTGAAGCTTTCTTT. This encodes CSAGGAGRAEAFF.

This clonotype has a handful of counts. The V call is TRBV27, the J call TRBJ2-3; 8 nucleotides line up with TRBD2. The CDR3 has 15 residues. The germline V gene encodes CDR1 MNHEY and CDR2 SMNVEV (reference sequence). J was trimmed by 2 bases and V by 11 bases; bases with no gene match: 12. As DNA, the CDR3 is TGTGCCGCTTGGGGATTCGGGGGGGACACAGATACGCAGTATTTT. This translates into CAAWGFGGDTDTQYF.

This clonotype has just a few counts. The rearrangement joins TRBV27 to TRBJ1-2, with D perhaps matching TRBD1 (6 bases). Germline loops: CDR1 MNHEY, CDR2 SMNVEV (reference sequence). Trimming left V 5 bases short and J 1 base short, with 32 bases between. CDR3 length equals 21 residues. The CDR3 DNA reads TGTGCCAGCAGTATACGCCCTTGGGGGCGCGGTCGGTCAGCGGGTAACTATGGCTACACCTTC. Translation: CASSIRPWGRGRSAGNYGYTF.

A few counts support this clonotype. The genes are TRBV20-1 and TRBJ1-5; D unresolved. Germline V gene sequence: CDR1 DFQATT, CDR2 SNEGSKA (reference sequence). Trimming left V 0 bases short and J 4 bases short, with 7 bases between. The CDR3 consists of 13 residues. CDR3 nucleotides: TGCAGTGCTAGAGAAACGGGAAATCAGCCCCAGCATTTT. Protein: CSARETGNQPQHF.

This clonotype came up a few times. The gene calls are TRBV29-1 and TRBJ1-5; 7 nucleotides line up with TRBD1. CDR1 is SQVTM, CDR2 ANQGSEA, per germline. Unmatched junction bases numbered 12, after V lost 7 bases and J lost 0 bases. The CDR3 consists of 16 residues. CDR3 sequence reads: CSAPGQVLNSNQPQHF. CDR3 in DNA: TGCAGCGCCCCAGGACAGGTTCTTAATAGCAATCAGCCCCAGCATTTT.

This clonotype was detected a few times. The gene calls are TRBV21-1 and TRBJ1-5. TRBV21-1 corresponds to a pseudogene. The CDR3 loop spans 15 amino acids. The CDR3 region is CARIPRGPANQPQHF. CDR3 sequence (DNA): TGTGCCAGGATCCCTCGGGGCCCCGCTAATCAGCCCCAGCATTTT.

V and J are TRBV12-3 or TRBV12-4 and TRBJ2-5; TRBD1 matches 9 bases. This CDR3 contains 15 residues. Trimming removed 6 bases from V and 4 bases from J; junction bases left unmatched: 9. The CDR3 coding sequence is TGTGCCAGCAGCCTGGACAGGGGAGGGGGAGAGACCCAGTACTTC. It is translated as CASSLDRGGGETQYF.

This clonotype was seen only a few times. This rearrangement joins TRBV3-1 to TRBJ2-7, with D possibly TRBD1 on 7 matching bases. CDR3 length: 14 residues. The V and J ends lost 3 bases and 5 bases respectively, with 14 bases between them. The germline CDR1 and CDR2 sequences are LGHDT and YNNKEL (reference sequence). The CDR3 DNA is TGTGCCAGCAGCCAGGCGGGACAGATCCACGAGCAGTACTTC. Translating gives CASSQAGQIHEQYF.

This chain uses TRBV7-2 with TRBJ1-5; D may be TRBD1 (6 bases). Trimming stripped 3 bases from V and 4 bases from J, with 10 bases between. CDR1 and CDR2 from the germline V gene are SGHTA and FQGNSA. The CDR3 consists of 14 residues. CDR3 sequence reads: CASSFGQPNQPQHF. The CDR3 DNA is TGTGCCAGCAGCTTCGGACAGCCTAATCAGCCCCAGCATTTT.

The genes are TRBV15 and TRBJ2-7; 11 nucleotides agree with TRBD1. With 5 bases clipped from V and 4 bases from J, the junction kept 10 bases outside the gene matches. The CDR3 contains 16 residues. CDR1 is LNHNV, CDR2 YYDKDF, per germline (reference sequence). The CDR3, as DNA: TGTGCCACCAGCCGCCGTTCCGGGACAGGGGGATACGAGCAGTACTTC. It encodes CATSRRSGTGGYEQYF.

This clonotype was counted only a few times. V gene TRBV20-1 combines with J gene TRBJ1-5; 8 nucleotides align to TRBD1. V lost 5 bases to trimming and J lost 4 bases; unmatched junction nucleotides: 7. This CDR3 has 14 residues. The germline V gene encodes CDR1 DFQATT and CDR2 SNEGSKA (reference sequence). Here the CDR3 DNA reads TGCAGTGCTGGATTGGACAGGGATAATCAGCCCCAGCATTTT. It translates to CSAGLDRDNQPQHF.

This clonotype was observed a few times. The J gene is TRBJ2-1, the V gene TRBV7-9; unclear D gene. There are 15 residues in the CDR3. CDR1 and CDR2 from the germline V gene are SEHNR and FQNEAQ (reference sequence). Trimming shortened V by 2 bases and J by 1 base, and 9 bases separated the two germline ends. The CDR3, as DNA: TGTGCCAGCAGCTTAATGCCGGGTTCCTACAATGAGCAGTTCTTC. Its protein product is CASSLMPGSYNEQFF.